These 16 T cell receptor beta chains were sequenced from one sample in a study of blood T cell repertoires in COVID-19. Measured with immunoSEQ multiplex PCR; TCRdb has only the in-frame clones, and not every one. The table lists more than 200,000 clones, more than 75% of them singletons. Sequenced material: PBMCs or T cells enriched from blood (not recorded which). The receptor source for this set is a man aged 25-45 years in a cohort exposed to, infected with or recovered from COVID-19 (not recorded which).

This clone was recorded once. V and J are TRBV7-3 and TRBJ2-3; the match to TRBD2 covers 8 bases. The CDR3 length is 15 residues. V gave up 5 bases and J gave up 1 base; unmatched junction bases: 5. Germline lookup yields CDR1 SGHTA and CDR2 FQGTGA. As DNA, the CDR3 is TGTGCCAGCAGCCAAGCCGGGGGGGGCACAGATACGCAGTATTTT. Protein: CASSQAGGGTDTQYF.

CDR3 DNA: TGTGCCAGCAGCGATCCGGGGGCTAATGAAAAACTGTTTTTT. This codes for CASSDPGANEKLFF. This sequence joins TRBV7-2 and TRBJ1-4, with D possibly matching TRBD1 (5 bases). V lost 5 bases, J lost 3 bases, and 10 bases lay in between. In germline, CDR1 is SGHTA, CDR2 FQGNSA. CDR3 length: 14 amino acids.

This clone was counted a single time. V is TRBV4-1 and J is TRBJ2-2, with TRBD2 identical over 12 bases. The junction had 4 bases not matched to a gene; V was cut back by 3 bases and J by 5 bases. The CDR3 loop spans 16 amino acids. In germline, CDR1 is MGHRA, CDR2 YSYEKL. As DNA, the CDR3 is TGCGCCAGCAGCCAGCCAACTAGCGGGAGGACCGGGGAGCTGTTTTTT. Residues: CASSQPTSGRTGELFF.

The J gene is TRBJ2-3, the V gene TRBV7-3; 10 bases are a match to TRBD2. The CDR3 is made up of 17 amino acids. The V gene end was trimmed by 5 bases and the J gene end by 0 bases; junction bases not matched to a gene: 8. Germline V lookup: CDR1 SGHTA, CDR2 FQGTGA. As DNA, the CDR3 is TGTGCCAGCAGCCCTATCCCGACTAGCGGGAGCACAGATACGCAGTATTTT. It translates to CASSPIPTSGSTDTQYF.

The chain combines TRBV5-5 with TRBJ1-5; possibly TRBD1 for D (6 bases). Trimming stripped 2 bases from V and 1 base from J, with 10 bases between. The germline CDR1 and CDR2 sequences are SGHKS and YYEKEE (reference sequence). This CDR3 has 15 amino acids. CDR3 residues: CASSLTGLSNQPQHF. The CDR3 DNA reads TGTGCCAGCAGCTTAACAGGGTTGAGCAATCAGCCCCAGCATTTT.

The chain couples TRBV5-6 to TRBJ2-1; 11 bases map to TRBD2. The CDR3 contains 16 residues. Per the germline V gene, CDR1 is SGHDT and CDR2 is YYEEEE. V lost 4 bases, J lost 4 bases, and 7 bases stayed unmatched. CDR3 sequence (DNA): TGTGCCAGCAGCCCGGTCGGGACTAGCGGATACAATGAGCAGTTCTTC. Amino acid sequence: CASSPVGTSGYNEQFF. The full variable domain, its missing parts supplied by reference TRBV5-6 and TRBJ2-1, is DAGVTQSPTHLIKTRGQQVTLRCSPKSGHDTVSWYQQALGQGPQFIFQYYEEEERQRGNFPDRFSGHQFPNYSSELNVNALLLGDSALYLCASSPVGTSGYNEQFFGPGTRLTVL.

The V call is TRBV3-1 (or the pseudogene TRBV3-2), the J call TRBJ1-1, with TRBD1 matching 8 bases. The CDR3 runs 14 residues. Germline trimming cut 6 bases from V and 1 base from J; bases unmatched to any gene: 4. Germline values: CDR1 LGHDT, CDR2 YNNKEL (reference sequence). CDR3 sequence reads: CASRRGQGNTEAFF. CDR3 DNA sequence: TGTGCCAGCAGACGAGGACAGGGGAACACTGAAGCTTTCTTT.

V usage is TRBV24-1 and J usage is TRBJ2-1, with D perhaps matching TRBD2 (6 bases). Per the germline V gene, CDR1 is KGHDR and CDR2 is SFDVKD. The CDR3 loop spans 21 amino acids. Trimming shortened V by 4 bases and J by 0 bases, and 27 bases separated the two germline ends. CDR3 in amino acids: CATSDGSSGFGSRNSYNEQFF. For the CDR3, the DNA is TGTGCCACCAGTGACGGGAGTTCGGGGTTTGGTTCTAGGAACTCCTACAATGAGCAGTTCTTC.

The rearrangement links TRBV27 to TRBJ2-1; TRBD2 aligns across 14 bases. Germline V gene lookup returns CDR1 MNHEY and CDR2 SMNVEV (reference sequence). The V and J ends lost 3 bases and 9 bases, in that order; junction bases with no gene match: 13. CDR3 size: 18 residues. The CDR3 is CASSFLQLTSGRDGEQFF. CDR3 coding DNA: TGTGCCAGCAGTTTTCTCCAGTTGACTAGCGGGAGGGATGGTGAGCAGTTCTTC.

The chain recombines TRBV13 with TRBJ1-3; 8 nucleotides agree with TRBD1. Looked up from germline, CDR1 is PRHDT and CDR2 is FYEKMQ (reference sequence). This CDR3 comprises 15 residues. V dropped 7 bases and J dropped 3; count of bases not matched to a gene: 8. CDR3 region: CASTRTGRNGNTIYF. The DNA of the CDR3 is TGTGCCAGCACCCGGACAGGGAGGAATGGAAACACCATATATTTT.

V usage is TRBV7-9 and J usage is TRBJ1-2; 9 nucleotides agree with TRBD1. Per the germline V gene, CDR1 is SEHNR and CDR2 is FQNEAQ (reference sequence). V was pared by 4 bases and J by 7 bases, with 10 bases of the junction left unmatched. The CDR3 has 15 amino acids. The CDR3 region has the DNA TGTGCCAGCAGCTCTACTCGACAGGGGGACGGTGGCTACACCTTC. Protein: CASSSTRQGDGGYTF.

V gene TRBV28 combines with J gene TRBJ2-3; 9 positions agree with TRBD2. V lost 2 bases and J lost 7; bases outside the gene matches: 4. This CDR3 has 14 residues. The germline V gene encodes CDR1 MDHEN and CDR2 SYDVKM. The CDR3 protein is CASSLAGGPNTQYF. CDR3 bases: TGTGCCAGCAGTTTAGCGGGAGGGCCAAATACGCAGTATTTT. The full variable domain, with the rest looked up from reference TRBV28 and TRBJ2-3, is DVKVTQSSRYLVKRTGEKVFLECVQDMDHENMFWYRQDPGLGLRLIYFSYDVKMKEKGDIPEGYSVSREKKERFSLILESASTNQTSMYLCASSLAGGPNTQYFGPGTRLTVL.

The chain employs TRBV20-1 and TRBJ2-5; D ambiguous. This CDR3 is 14 amino acids long. Trimming removed 3 bases from V and 1 base from J, with 12 bases in between. Per germline, CDR1 DFQATT and CDR2 SNEGSKA (reference sequence). The CDR3: CSASPSYSQETQYF. The DNA for the CDR3 is TGCAGTGCTAGTCCCTCGTACAGCCAAGAGACCCAGTACTTC.

This clone was counted a few times. The gene calls are TRBV6-5 and TRBJ2-7; no reliable D call. V was clipped by 6 bases and J by 3 bases, with 9 bases between them. CDR3 length: 12 residues. Germline V gene sequence: CDR1 MNHEY, CDR2 SVGAGI. The CDR3 nucleotides read TGTGCCAGCAGGTCTTTCCTCTACGAGCAGTACTTC. Its translation: CASRSFLYEQYF.

The chain links TRBV4-2 to TRBJ2-1; TRBD2 matches at 9 bases. V gave up 5 bases and J gave up 10 bases; unmatched junction bases: 15. From germline, CDR1 is LGHNA and CDR2 YNFKEQ. The CDR3 consists of 16 residues. CDR3 bases: TGTGCCAGCAGCTATAGGGGGCGGGAGGGCCTATGGGAGCAGTTCTTC. This translates into CASSYRGREGLWEQFF.

J is TRBJ1-2 and V is TRBV24-1; no reliable D call. V was pared by 6 bases and J by 4 bases, with 11 bases between. Germline loops: CDR1 KGHDR, CDR2 SFDVKD. This CDR3 has 13 amino acids. The CDR3 reads CATSPGSGYGYTF. DNA of the CDR3: TGTGCCACCAGTCCAGGTTCCGGCTATGGCTACACCTTC.